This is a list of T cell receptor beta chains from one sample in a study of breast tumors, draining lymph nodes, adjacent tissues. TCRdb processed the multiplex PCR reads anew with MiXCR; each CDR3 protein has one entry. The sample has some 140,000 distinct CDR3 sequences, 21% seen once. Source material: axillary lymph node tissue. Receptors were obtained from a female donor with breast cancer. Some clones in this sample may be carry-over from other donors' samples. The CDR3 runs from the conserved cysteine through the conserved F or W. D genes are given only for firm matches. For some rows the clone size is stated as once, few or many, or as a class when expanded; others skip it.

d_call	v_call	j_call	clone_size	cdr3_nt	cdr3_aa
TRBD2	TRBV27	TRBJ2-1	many	TGTGCCAGCAGTATCGGGACTAGCGGCTACAATGAGCAGTTCTTC	CASSIGTSGYNEQFF
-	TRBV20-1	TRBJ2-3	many	TGCAGTGCTAGAGATCCGCGCCCAGCAGATACGCAGTATTTT	CSARDPRPADTQYF
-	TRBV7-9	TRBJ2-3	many	TGTGCCAGCAGCTTAGGGCTAGCGTCGGATACGCAGTATTTT	CASSLGLASDTQYF
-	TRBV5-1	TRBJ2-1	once	TGCGCCAGCAGCCCCAGCGCGAATACCTACAATGAGCAGTTCTTC	CASSPSANTYNEQFF
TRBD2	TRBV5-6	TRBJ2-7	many	TGTGCCAGCAGCTCTCTGAGTCTAGCGGGAGGTTCCGAGCAGTACTTC	CASSSLSLAGGSEQYF
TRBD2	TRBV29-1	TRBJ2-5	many	TGCAGCGTCGGGGGACTAGCGGGAGGGGGCGAGACCCAGTACTTC	CSVGGLAGGGETQYF
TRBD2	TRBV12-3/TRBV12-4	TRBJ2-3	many	TGTGCCAGCATCAAACTAGCGGGAGGGCCGGTGGATACGCAGTATTTT	CASIKLAGGPVDTQYF
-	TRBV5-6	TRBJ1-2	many	TGTGCCAGCAGCTTGGTCGGGGCTAACTATGGCTACACCTTC	CASSLVGANYGYTF
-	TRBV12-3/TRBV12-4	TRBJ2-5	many	TGTGCCAGCGGGGGAATGAAAGAGACCCAGTACTTC	CASGGMKETQYF
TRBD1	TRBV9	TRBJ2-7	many	TGTGCCAGCAGCGTAGGCGAGGGGGCCGCCTACGAGCAGTACTTC	CASSVGEGAAYEQYF
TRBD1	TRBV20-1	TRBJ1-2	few	TGCAGTATGGAAGGGGGCGCGGATTACTATGGCTACACCTTC	CSMEGGADYYGYTF
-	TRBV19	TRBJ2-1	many	TGTGCCAGTAGGGCCCGGGGCGGGCTAGCGCAAAATGAGCAGTTCTTC	CASRARGGLAQNEQFF
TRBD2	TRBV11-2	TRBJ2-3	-	TGTGCCAGCAGCCAAACTAGCGGGAGGGGGCGGGCGCAGTATTTT	CASSQTSGRGRAQYF
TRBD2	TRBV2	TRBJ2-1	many	TGTGCCAGCAGTGAAGCGCAATGGCTAGCGGACAATGAGCAGTTCTTC	CASSEAQWLADNEQFF
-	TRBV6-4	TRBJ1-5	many	TGTGCCAGCAGTGAGTGGAGTGGAGGTCAGCCCCAGCATTTT	CASSEWSGGQPQHF
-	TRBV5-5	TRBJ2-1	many	TGTGCCAGCAGCCAACGCCTATGGCGGCTCCCCAATGAGCAGTTCTTC	CASSQRLWRLPNEQFF
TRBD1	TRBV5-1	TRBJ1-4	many	TGCGCCAGCAGCTTGAACGGAGACAGGGATGAAAAACTGTTTTTT	CASSLNGDRDEKLFF
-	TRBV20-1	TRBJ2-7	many	TGCAGTGCTAGCCGAGGCCAGACGAAGATTTACTTC	CSASRGQTKIYF
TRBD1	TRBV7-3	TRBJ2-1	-	TGTGCCAGCAGCTCAACAGGACAGGGATTCGGGAATGGGCAGTTCTTC	CASSSTGQGFGNGQFF
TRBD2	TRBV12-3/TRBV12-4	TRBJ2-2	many	TGTGCCAGCAGTGGGACTAGCGGGAGTTCCGGGGAGCTGTTTTTT	CASSGTSGSSGELFF
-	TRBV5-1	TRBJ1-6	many	TGCGCCAGCAGCCACTTGGGGAGCGGGTCACCCCTCCACTTT	CASSHLGSGSPLHF
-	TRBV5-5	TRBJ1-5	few	TGTGCCAGCAGCTTGGGACCTCTCAATCAGCCCCAGCATTTT	CASSLGPLNQPQHF
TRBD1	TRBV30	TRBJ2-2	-	TGTGCCCGACGGGGGACAGGGGACACCGGGGAGCTGTTTTTT	CARRGTGDTGELFF
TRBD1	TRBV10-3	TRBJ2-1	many	TGTGCCATCAGTGGGGACAGGACAACCTACAATGAGCAGTTCTTC	CAISGDRTTYNEQFF
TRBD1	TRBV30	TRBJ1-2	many	TGTGCCTGGAAAGTGCAGGGGGCTTCCTTTCATTATGGCTACACCTTC	CAWKVQGASFHYGYTF
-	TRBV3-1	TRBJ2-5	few	TGTGCCAGCAGCCAAGTTCTACACGGCAGGGTTGAGACCCAGTACTTC	CASSQVLHGRVETQYF
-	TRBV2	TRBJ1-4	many	TGTGCCAGCGGGGGGGCAGGGGCGAATGAAAAACTGTTTTTT	CASGGAGANEKLFF
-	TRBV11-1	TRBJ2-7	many	TGTGCCAGCAGTTCGTGGGATGGCTCCTACGAGCAGTACTTC	CASSSWDGSYEQYF
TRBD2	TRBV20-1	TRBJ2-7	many	TGCAGTGCTAGAGATCCTAGCGGGAGCTACGAGCAGTACTTC	CSARDPSGSYEQYF
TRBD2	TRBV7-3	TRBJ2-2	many	TGTGCCAGCAGCCCCGTGCCGGGAGGTCCAGGGGAGCTGTTTTTT	CASSPVPGGPGELFF
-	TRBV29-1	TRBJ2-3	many	TGCAGCGGGGGTCGGCTTAGCACAGATACGCAGTATTTT	CSGGRLSTDTQYF
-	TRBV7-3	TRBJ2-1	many	TGTGCCAGCAGCTTACAAGGCAGCAGTAATGAGCAGTTCTTC	CASSLQGSSNEQFF
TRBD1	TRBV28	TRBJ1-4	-	TGTGCCAGCAGTTTCCGGCCCGGGGACAGCATTACAACTAATGAAAAACTGTTTTTT	CASSFRPGDSITTNEKLFF